The rows below give T cell receptor beta chains drawn from one sample of a study of OX40 agonist ivuxolimab in advanced cancers. Generated by immunoSEQ multiplex PCR, the TCRdb table keeps only in-frame clones and is missing some. This sample has approximately 40,000 clones, with 65% to 90% found just once. The sample was CD4+ or CD8+ T cells sorted from blood, taken in a trial of the OX40 agonist ivuxolimab. Every receptor here comes from an adult with an advanced solid tumor such as melanoma, head and neck, liver or kidney cancer. The CDR3 runs from the conserved cysteine through the conserved F or W. A D gene is named only where the DNA matches it firmly. The size field is filled for only some rows; it gives once, few, many or a size class.

j_call | v_call | clone_size | d_call | cdr3_nt | cdr3_aa
TRBJ2-1 | TRBV11-2 | NA | NA | TGTGCCAGCAGCTTAGATCAGGGTCTTCTCTCCTACAATGAGCAGTTCTTC | CASSLDQGLLSYNEQFF
TRBJ2-7 | TRBV2 | once | TRBD2 | TGTGCCAGCAGTGGTACTGGCGGGAGGGTCCCCTACGAGCAGTACTTC | CASSGTGGRVPYEQYF
TRBJ2-7 | TRBV19 | large | NA | TGTGCCAGTAGTCGAGGGTTGCAAGGTGTGGGCTACGAGCAGTACTTC | CASSRGLQGVGYEQYF
TRBJ2-3 | TRBV28 | NA | TRBD1 | TGTGCCAGCAGTTTATGGTGGGATGGGGACAGCTTCCCAGATACGCAGTATTTT | CASSLWWDGDSFPDTQYF
TRBJ2-1 | TRBV6-1 | NA | NA | TGTGCCAGCAGGACAGCGCTAGAGCAGTTCTTC | CASRTALEQFF
TRBJ2-7 | TRBV27 | NA | TRBD1 | TGTGCCAGCAGTTTCTCACTCGGGACAGACGAGCAGTACTTC | CASSFSLGTDEQYF
TRBJ1-5 | TRBV6-5 | NA | NA | TGTGCCAGCAGCCCGGCGGACAGTAGCAATCAGCCCCAGCATTTT | CASSPADSSNQPQHF
TRBJ1-1 | TRBV10-3 | NA | NA | TGTGCCATCAGTGACAGGGAGGACACTGAAGCTTTCTTT | CAISDREDTEAFF
TRBJ2-7 | TRBV7-6 | NA | TRBD1 | TGTGCCAGCAGCTTGGGACAGGACTCCTACGAGCAGTACTTC | CASSLGQDSYEQYF
TRBJ1-4 | TRBV30 | medium-sized | NA | TGTGCCTGGAGTGTACGGGGATCCGACTTAGAAAAACTGTTTTTT | CAWSVRGSDLEKLFF
TRBJ2-7 | TRBV30 | NA | NA | TGTGCCTGGAGTGAACAGGGTGGTGAGCAGTACTTC | CAWSEQGGEQYF
TRBJ2-7 | TRBV19 | NA | NA | TGTGCCAGTAGTATAGGGGCGGACAGCTCCTTCTACGAGCAGTACTTC | CASSIGADSSFYEQYF
TRBJ2-7 | TRBV27 | NA | NA | TGTGCCAGCAGTTCACAATTCGCCACCTACGAGCAGTACTTC | CASSSQFATYEQYF
TRBJ2-5 | TRBV7-9 | NA | TRBD1 | TGTGCCAGCAGCAAGAGACAGGGTGAAGAGACCCAGTACTTC | CASSKRQGEETQYF
TRBJ1-2 | TRBV27 | NA | NA | TGTGCCAGCACTTTATACCCTGGGGGAAACTATGGCTACACCTTC | CASTLYPGGNYGYTF
TRBJ2-7 | TRBV27 | NA | TRBD2 | TGTGCCAGCAGTGCGGGAGCGGGCTCCTACGAGCAGTACTTC | CASSAGAGSYEQYF
TRBJ1-1 | TRBV15 | NA | NA | TGTGCCACCAGTACCCCCGGGAGAATTGGTGGCAGGTACACTAAAGCTTTCTTT | CATSTPGRIGGRYTKAFF
TRBJ1-1 | TRBV28 | NA | NA | TGTGCCAGCAGTTTATACAGGACCGGGTGGGACACTGAAGCTTTCTTT | CASSLYRTGWDTEAFF
TRBJ1-5 | TRBV6-5 | once | NA | TGTGCCAGCAATTCAGTACATAGCAATCAGCCCCAGCATTTT | CASNSVHSNQPQHF
TRBJ1-2 | TRBV27 | NA | NA | TGTGCCAGCAGGTCTGAAGTTAACTATGGCTACACCTTC | CASRSEVNYGYTF
TRBJ2-1 | TRBV5-1 | NA | NA | TGCGCCAGCAGAGGGGACGGGTACAATGAGCAGTTCTTC | CASRGDGYNEQFF
TRBJ2-7 | TRBV29-1 | NA | NA | TGCAGCGTTCCCGGGCTAGGAGGGAATGAGCAGTACTTC | CSVPGLGGNEQYF
TRBJ1-4 | TRBV7-6 | many | TRBD1 | TGTGCCAGCAGCAATATAGTCAGGGGGGATGAAAAACTGTTTTTT | CASSNIVRGDEKLFF
TRBJ2-3 | TRBV4-1 | NA | NA | TGCGCCAGCAGCCAAGGATGGGGACCCCCCCCAGATACGCAGTATTTT | CASSQGWGPPPDTQYF
TRBJ2-2 | TRBV5-8 | NA | NA | TGTGCCAGCAGCTTTTGGTCTTCGGGTGCCGGGGAGCTGTTTTTT | CASSFWSSGAGELFF
TRBJ1-1 | TRBV11-2 | NA | NA | TGTGCCAGCAGCTTATTCCCTGCGGCAGGGAAGACTGAAGCTTTCTTT | CASSLFPAAGKTEAFF
TRBJ2-7 | TRBV14 | NA | TRBD2 | TGTGCCAGCAGCCAATCAATAGCGGGGGGGCCTATCAGGCGAGTCTACGAGCAGTACTTC | CASSQSIAGGPIRRVYEQYF
TRBJ1-5 | TRBV9 | few | NA | TGTGCCAGCAGCGTAGTAGGGGGGGATCAGCCCCAGCATTTT | CASSVVGGDQPQHF
TRBJ2-7 | TRBV2 | NA | TRBD2 | TGTGCCAGCAGTGAAGGACTAGCGGGGGTTGGAAGCTCCTACGAGCAGTACTTC | CASSEGLAGVGSSYEQYF
TRBJ2-2 | TRBV30 | once | NA | TGTGCCTGCCACCCCCCGAACACCGGGGAGCTGTTTTTT | CACHPPNTGELFF
TRBJ2-7 | TRBV19 | NA | NA | TGTGCCAGTAGTCCCGGACCTGGGTCCTACGAGCAGTACTTC | CASSPGPGSYEQYF
TRBJ2-1 | TRBV25-1 | NA | NA | TGTGCCAGCAGTGAATCCGGACCTCTCTCCTACAATGAGCAGTTCTTC | CASSESGPLSYNEQFF
TRBJ2-6 | TRBV2 | NA | NA | TGTGCCAGCAGTGCAAGTGGTTCGGCGGCCAACGTCCTGACTTTC | CASSASGSAANVLTF
TRBJ2-5 | TRBV6-1 | NA | NA | TGTGCCAGCAGTCACCCTGGTAGGGAGACCCAGTACTTC | CASSHPGRETQYF
TRBJ2-7 | TRBV5-4 | NA | TRBD1 | TGTGCCAGCAGCTTGATCGGACAGGGGAACGAGCAGTACTTC | CASSLIGQGNEQYF
TRBJ2-2 | TRBV27 | NA | NA | TGTGCCAGCAGTCCCCTCCTTGCGCCCGGGGAGCTGTTTTTT | CASSPLLAPGELFF
TRBJ2-1 | TRBV11-3 | NA | TRBD1 | TGTGCCAGCAGCTTAGATAGGGGACAGGGTTACAATGAGCAGTTCTTC | CASSLDRGQGYNEQFF
TRBJ1-5 | TRBV27 | few | NA | TGTGCCAGCAGTTTAATGGGGACCAGCAATCAGCCCCAGCATTTT | CASSLMGTSNQPQHF
TRBJ2-7 | TRBV10-3 | NA | TRBD1 | TGTGCCATCAGACACCCGACAGGGGGCGAGCAGTACTTC | CAIRHPTGGEQYF
TRBJ2-3 | TRBV15 | NA | NA | TGTGCCACCTCTACTCAGGCGGATACGCAGTATTTT | CATSTQADTQYF
TRBJ1-2 | TRBV27 | NA | TRBD1 | TGTGCCAGCAGTTTTTCAGGGGGCGGCGGCTACACCTTC | CASSFSGGGGYTF